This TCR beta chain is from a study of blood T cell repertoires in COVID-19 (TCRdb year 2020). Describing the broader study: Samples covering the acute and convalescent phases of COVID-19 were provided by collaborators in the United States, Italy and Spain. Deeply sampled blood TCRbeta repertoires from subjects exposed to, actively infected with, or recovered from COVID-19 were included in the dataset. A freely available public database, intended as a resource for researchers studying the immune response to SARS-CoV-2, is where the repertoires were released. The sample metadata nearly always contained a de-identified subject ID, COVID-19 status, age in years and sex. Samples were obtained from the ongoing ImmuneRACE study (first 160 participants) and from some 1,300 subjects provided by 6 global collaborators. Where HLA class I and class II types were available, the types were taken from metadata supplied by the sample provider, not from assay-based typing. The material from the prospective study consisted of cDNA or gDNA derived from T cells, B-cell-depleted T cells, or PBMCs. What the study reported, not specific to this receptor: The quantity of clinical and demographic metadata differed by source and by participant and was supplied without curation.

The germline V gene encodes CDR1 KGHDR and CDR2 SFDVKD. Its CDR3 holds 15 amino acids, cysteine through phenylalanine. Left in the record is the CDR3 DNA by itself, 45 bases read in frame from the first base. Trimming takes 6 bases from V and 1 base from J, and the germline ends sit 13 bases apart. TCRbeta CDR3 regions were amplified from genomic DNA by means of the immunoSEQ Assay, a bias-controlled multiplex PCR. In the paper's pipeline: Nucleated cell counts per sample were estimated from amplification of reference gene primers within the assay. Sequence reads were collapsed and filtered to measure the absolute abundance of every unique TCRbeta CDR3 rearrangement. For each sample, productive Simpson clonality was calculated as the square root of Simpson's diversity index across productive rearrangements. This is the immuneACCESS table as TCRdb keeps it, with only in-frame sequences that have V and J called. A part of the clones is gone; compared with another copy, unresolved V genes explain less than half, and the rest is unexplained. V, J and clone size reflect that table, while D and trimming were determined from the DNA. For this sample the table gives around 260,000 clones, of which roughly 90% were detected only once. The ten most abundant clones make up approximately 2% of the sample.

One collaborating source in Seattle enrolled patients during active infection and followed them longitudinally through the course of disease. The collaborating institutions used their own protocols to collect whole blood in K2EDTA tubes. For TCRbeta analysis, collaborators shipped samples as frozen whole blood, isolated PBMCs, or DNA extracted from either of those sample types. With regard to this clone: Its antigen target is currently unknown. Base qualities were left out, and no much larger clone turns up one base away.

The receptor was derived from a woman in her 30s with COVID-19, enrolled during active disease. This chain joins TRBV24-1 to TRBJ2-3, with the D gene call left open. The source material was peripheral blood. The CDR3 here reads CATSSIIGGTDTQYF. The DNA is TGTGCCACCAGTTCCATAATCGGAGGCACAGATACGCAGTATTTT.